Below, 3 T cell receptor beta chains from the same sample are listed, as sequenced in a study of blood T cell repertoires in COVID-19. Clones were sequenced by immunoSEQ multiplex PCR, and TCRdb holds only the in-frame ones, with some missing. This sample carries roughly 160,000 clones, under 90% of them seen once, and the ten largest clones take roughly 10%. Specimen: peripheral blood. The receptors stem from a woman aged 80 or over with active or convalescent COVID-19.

The CDR3 nucleotides are TGTGCCAGCAGCCTCAACCGCAGGGGACCTGAGCAGTTCTTC. This sequence encodes CASSLNRRGPEQFF. The chain combines TRBV7-3 with TRBJ2-1; tentative D call: TRBD1 (6 bases). The CDR3 runs 14 residues. Trimming shortened V by 5 bases and J by 9 bases, and 17 bases separated the two germline ends. Germline CDR1 reads SGHTA; CDR2 reads FQGTGA.

CDR3 sequence reads: CASSLPSSGRSGEQFF. CDR3 sequence (DNA): TGTGCCAGCTCACTCCCTAGCAGCGGGAGGTCGGGTGAGCAGTTCTTC. The chain combines TRBV18 with TRBJ2-1; 9 nucleotides line up with TRBD2. This CDR3 has 16 amino acids. The trim removed 4 bases at V and 9 bases at J, leaving 13 bases unmatched. Looked up from germline, CDR1 is KGHSH and CDR2 is LQKENI.

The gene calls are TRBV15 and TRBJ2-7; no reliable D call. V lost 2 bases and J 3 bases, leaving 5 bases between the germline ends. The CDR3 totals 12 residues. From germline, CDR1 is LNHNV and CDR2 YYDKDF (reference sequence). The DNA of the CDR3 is TGTGCCACCAGCAGAAATAGCTACGAGCAGTACTTC. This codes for CATSRNSYEQYF.